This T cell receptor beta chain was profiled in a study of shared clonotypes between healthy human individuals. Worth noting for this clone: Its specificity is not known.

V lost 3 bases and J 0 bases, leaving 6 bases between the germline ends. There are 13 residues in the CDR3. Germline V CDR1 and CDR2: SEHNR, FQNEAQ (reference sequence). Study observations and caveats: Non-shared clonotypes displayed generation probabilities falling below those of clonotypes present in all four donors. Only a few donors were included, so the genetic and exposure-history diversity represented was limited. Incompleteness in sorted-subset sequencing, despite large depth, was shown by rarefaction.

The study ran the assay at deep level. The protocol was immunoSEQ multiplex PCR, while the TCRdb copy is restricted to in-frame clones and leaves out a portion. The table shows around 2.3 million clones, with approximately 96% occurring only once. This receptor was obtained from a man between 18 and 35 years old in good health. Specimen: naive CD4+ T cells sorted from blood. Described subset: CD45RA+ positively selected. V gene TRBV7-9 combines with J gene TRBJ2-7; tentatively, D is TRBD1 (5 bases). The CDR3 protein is CASSFDSSYEQYF. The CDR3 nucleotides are TGTGCCAGCAGCTTCGACAGCTCCTACGAGCAGTACTTC.